This T cell receptor beta chain was identified in a study of T cells expressing NK-cell markers. General study points: These clonotypes, the leaders elsewhere, also led the CD3+CD56-NKG2C+ fraction in a handful of donors.

One entry per CDR3 protein, without DNA, is what TCRdb gives after re-calling the 5' RACE reads. The table for this sample gives about 410,000 distinct CDR3 sequences. As for this clonotype: As yet, its antigen is unknown.

Looked up from germline, CDR1 is SGHRS and CDR2 is YFSETQ. The CDR3 is 12 amino acids. The origin of this receptor is a woman in her 50s in good health. Sequencing was performed on blood T cells: a sorted CD56 or NKG2C T cell subset, CD4+ or CD8+ T cells, or bulk PBMC T cells (not recorded which). V usage is TRBV5-1 and J usage is TRBJ2-7. CDR3 residues: CASSFEAHEQYF.